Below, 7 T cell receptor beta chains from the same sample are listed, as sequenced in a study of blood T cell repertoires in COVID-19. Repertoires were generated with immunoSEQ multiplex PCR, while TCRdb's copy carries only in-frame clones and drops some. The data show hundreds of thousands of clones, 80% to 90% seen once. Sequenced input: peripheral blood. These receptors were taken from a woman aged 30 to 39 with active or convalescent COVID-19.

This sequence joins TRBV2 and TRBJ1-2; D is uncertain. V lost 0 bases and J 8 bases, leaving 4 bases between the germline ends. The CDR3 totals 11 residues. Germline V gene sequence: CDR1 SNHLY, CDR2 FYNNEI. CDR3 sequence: CASSEAYGYTF. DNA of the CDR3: TGTGCCAGCAGTGAAGCCTACGGCTACACCTTC.

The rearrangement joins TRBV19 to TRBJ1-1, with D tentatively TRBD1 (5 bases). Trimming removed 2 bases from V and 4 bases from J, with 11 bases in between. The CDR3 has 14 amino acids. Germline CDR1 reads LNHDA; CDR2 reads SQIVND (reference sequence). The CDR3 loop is CASSINQGGTEAFF. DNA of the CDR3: TGTGCCAGTAGTATAAATCAGGGAGGCACTGAAGCTTTCTTT. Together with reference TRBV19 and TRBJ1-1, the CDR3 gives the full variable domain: DGGITQSPKYLFRKEGQNVTLSCEQNLNHDAMYWYRQDPGQGLRLIYYSQIVNDFQKGDIAEGYSVSREKKESFPLTVTSAQKNPTAFYLCASSINQGGTEAFFGQGTRLTVV.

The CDR3 reads CASSSPGGADTEAFF. CDR3 DNA sequence: TGTGCCAGCAGCTCCCCCGGGGGAGCGGACACTGAAGCTTTCTTT. V gene TRBV16 combines with J gene TRBJ1-1; D possibly corresponds to TRBD1 (5 bases). This CDR3 spans 15 amino acids. V shed 5 bases and J shed 3 bases, with 16 bases lying between them. Germline CDR1 is KGHSY and CDR2 is FQNENV. The whole variable domain, remainder taken from reference TRBV16 and TRBJ1-1, is GEEVAQTPKHLVRGEGQKAKLYCAPIKGHSYVFWYQQVLKNEFKFLISFQNENVFDETGMPKERFSAKCLPNSPCSLEIQATKLEDSAVYFCASSSPGGADTEAFFGQGTRLTVV.

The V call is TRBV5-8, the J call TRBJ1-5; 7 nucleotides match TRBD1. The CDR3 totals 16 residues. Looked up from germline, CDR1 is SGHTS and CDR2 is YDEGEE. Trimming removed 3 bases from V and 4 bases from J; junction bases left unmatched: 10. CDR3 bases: TGTGCCAGCAGCTCCCCCTTACAGGGGATAAATCAGCCCCAGCATTTT. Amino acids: CASSSPLQGINQPQHF. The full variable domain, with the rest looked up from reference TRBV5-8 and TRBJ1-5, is EAGVTQSPTHLIKTRGQQATLRCSPISGHTSVYWYQQALGLGLQFLLWYDEGEERNRGNFPPRFSGRQFPNYSSELNVNALELEDSALYLCASSSPLQGINQPQHFGDGTRLSIL.

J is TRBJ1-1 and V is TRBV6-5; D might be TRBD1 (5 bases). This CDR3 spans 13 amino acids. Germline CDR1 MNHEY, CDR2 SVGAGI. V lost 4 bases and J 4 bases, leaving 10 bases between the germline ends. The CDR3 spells CASSLGVGTEAFF. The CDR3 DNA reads TGTGCCAGCAGTTTAGGGGTCGGCACTGAAGCTTTCTTT.

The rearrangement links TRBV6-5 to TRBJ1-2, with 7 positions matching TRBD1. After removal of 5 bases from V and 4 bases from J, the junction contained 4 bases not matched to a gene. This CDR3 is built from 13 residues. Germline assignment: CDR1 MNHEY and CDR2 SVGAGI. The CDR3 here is CASSQTGTYGYTF. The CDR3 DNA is TGTGCCAGCAGTCAGACAGGGACCTATGGCTACACCTTC.

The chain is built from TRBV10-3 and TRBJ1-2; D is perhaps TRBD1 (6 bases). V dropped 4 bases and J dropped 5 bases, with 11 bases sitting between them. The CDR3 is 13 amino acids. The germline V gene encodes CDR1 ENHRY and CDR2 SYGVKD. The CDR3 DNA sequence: TGTGCCATCAGTGTAAGGCAGGGGTATGGCTACACCTTC. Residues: CAISVRQGYGYTF.